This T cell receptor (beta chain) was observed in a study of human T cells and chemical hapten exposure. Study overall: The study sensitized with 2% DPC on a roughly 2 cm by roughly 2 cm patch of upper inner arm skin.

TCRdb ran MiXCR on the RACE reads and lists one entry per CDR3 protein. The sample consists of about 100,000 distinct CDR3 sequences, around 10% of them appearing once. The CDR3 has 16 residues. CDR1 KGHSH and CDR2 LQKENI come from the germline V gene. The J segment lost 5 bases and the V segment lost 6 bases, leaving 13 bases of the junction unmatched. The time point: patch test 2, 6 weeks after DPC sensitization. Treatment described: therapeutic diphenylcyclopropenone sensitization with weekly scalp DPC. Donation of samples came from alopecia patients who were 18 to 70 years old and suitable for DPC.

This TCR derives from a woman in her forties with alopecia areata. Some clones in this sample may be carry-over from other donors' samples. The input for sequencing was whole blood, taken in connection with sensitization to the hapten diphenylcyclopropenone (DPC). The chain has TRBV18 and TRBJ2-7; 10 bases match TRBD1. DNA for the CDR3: TGTGCCAGCTCGCCCGAACCGGGACAGGGGCGCCACGAGCAGTACTTC. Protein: CASSPEPGQGRHEQYF.